This TCR beta chain was profiled in a study of blood T cells in healthy people across ages. Study-wide findings and caveats: Both naive CD4+ cell counts and diversity were greater in long-lived donors than in aged donors. Roughly linear declines in TCR beta diversity per million T cells occurred with age.

The CDR3 sequence is 14 residues long. Trimming removed 3 bases from V and 1 base from J, with 10 bases in between. Germline V gene data show CDR1 as SEHNR and CDR2 as FQNEAQ (reference sequence). Primed by a sample-barcoded 5' primer and a J-beta primer mix, a second PCR proceeded for roughly 7 to 11 cycles. Every single cDNA molecule received a tag from a template-switch adaptor with 12 random nucleotides. TCRdb redid the calling of the 5' RACE reads with MiXCR, one entry per CDR3 protein. In the table there are about 750,000 distinct CDR3 sequences, 40% to 65% of which are singletons. Worth noting for this clonotype: Its matching antigen is unknown.

The J gene is TRBJ2-7, the V gene TRBV7-9, with a tentative D call TRBD1 (6 bases). Sequenced input: blood. The source of this sequence is a man older than 75 in good health. CDR3 in amino acids: CASSFRTESYEQYF. The CDR3 nucleotides read TGTGCCAGCAGCTTTAGGACAGAGTCCTACGAGCAGTACTTC.